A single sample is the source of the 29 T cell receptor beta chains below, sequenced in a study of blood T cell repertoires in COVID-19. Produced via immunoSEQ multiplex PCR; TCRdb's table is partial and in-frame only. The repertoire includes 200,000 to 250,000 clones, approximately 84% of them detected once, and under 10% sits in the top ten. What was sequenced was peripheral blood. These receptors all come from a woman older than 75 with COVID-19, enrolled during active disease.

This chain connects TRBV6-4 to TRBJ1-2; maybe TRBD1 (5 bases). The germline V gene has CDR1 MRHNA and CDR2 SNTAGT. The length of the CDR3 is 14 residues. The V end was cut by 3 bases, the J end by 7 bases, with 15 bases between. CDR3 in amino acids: CASSESGGSGGYTF. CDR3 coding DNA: TGTGCCAGCAGTGAGTCGGGGGGATCGGGTGGCTACACCTTC.

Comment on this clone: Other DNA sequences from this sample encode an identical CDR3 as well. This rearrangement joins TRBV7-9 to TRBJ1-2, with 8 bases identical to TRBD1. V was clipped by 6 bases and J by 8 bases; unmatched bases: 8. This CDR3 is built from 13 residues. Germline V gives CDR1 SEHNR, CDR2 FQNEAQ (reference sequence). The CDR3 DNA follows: TGTGCCAGCAGACCGACAGGGGTCGGCGGCTACACCTTC. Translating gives CASRPTGVGGYTF. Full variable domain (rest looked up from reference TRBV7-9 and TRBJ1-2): DTGVSQNPRHKITKRGQNVTFRCDPISEHNRLYWYRQTLGQGPEFLTYFQNEAQLEKSRLLSDRFSAERPKGSFSTLEIQRTEQGDSAMYLCASRPTGVGGYTFGSGTRLTVV.

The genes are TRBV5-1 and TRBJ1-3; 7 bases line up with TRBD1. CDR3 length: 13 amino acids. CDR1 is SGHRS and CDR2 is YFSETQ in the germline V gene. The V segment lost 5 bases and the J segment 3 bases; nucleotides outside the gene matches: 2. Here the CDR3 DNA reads TGCGCCAGCAGGCAGGGGGTTGGAAACACCATATATTTT. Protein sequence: CASRQGVGNTIYF.

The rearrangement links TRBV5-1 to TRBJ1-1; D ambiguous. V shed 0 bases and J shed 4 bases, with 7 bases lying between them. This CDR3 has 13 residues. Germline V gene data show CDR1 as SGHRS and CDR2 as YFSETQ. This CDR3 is CASSLVGTTEAFF. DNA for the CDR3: TGCGCCAGCAGCTTGGTGGGCACCACTGAAGCTTTCTTT.

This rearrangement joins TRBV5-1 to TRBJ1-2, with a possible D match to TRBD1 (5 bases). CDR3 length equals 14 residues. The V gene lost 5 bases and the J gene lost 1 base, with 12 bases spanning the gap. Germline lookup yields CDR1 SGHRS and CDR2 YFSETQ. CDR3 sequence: CASREGANNYGYTF. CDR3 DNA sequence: TGCGCCAGCAGAGAAGGGGCAAATAACTATGGCTACACCTTC.

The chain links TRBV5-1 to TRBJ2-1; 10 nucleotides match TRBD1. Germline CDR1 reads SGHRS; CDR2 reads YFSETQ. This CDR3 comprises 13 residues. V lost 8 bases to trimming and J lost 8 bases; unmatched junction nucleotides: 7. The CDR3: CASSGQGFDEQFF. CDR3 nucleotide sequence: TGCGCCAGTTCGGGACAGGGGTTCGATGAGCAGTTCTTC.

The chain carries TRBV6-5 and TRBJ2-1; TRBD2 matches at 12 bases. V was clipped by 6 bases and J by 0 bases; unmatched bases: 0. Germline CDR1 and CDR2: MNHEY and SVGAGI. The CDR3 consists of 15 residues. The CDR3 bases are TGTGCCAGCAGGACTAGCGGGAGCTCCTACAATGAGCAGTTCTTC. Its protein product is CASRTSGSSYNEQFF.

The CDR3 reads CASSYSGDEQFF. DNA for the CDR3: TGTGCCAGCAGCTACTCGGGGGATGAGCAGTTCTTC. The chain combines TRBV5-6 with TRBJ2-1, with D perhaps matching TRBD2 (6 bases). V lost 3 bases and J lost 8, with 9 bases in between. Germline values: CDR1 SGHDT, CDR2 YYEEEE. This CDR3 contains 12 residues.

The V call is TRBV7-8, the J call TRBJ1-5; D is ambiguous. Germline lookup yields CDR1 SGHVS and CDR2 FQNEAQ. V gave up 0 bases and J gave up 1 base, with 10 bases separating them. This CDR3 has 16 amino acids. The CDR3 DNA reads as TGTGCCAGCAGCTTAGCTTGGGAGGTGAGCAATCAGCCCCAGCATTTT. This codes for CASSLAWEVSNQPQHF.

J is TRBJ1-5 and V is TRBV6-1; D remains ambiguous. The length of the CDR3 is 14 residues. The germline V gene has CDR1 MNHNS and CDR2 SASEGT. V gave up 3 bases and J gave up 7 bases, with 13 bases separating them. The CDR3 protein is CASSDEGRYQPQHF. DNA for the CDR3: TGTGCCAGCAGTGACGAGGGAAGGTACCAGCCCCAGCATTTT.

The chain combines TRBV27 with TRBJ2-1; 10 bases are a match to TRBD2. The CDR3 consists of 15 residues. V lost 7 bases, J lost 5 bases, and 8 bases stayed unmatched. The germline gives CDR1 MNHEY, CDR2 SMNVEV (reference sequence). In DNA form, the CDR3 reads TGTGCCAGCACGCCACCGGGACTAGCGAACAATGAGCAGTTCTTC. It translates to CASTPPGLANNEQFF.

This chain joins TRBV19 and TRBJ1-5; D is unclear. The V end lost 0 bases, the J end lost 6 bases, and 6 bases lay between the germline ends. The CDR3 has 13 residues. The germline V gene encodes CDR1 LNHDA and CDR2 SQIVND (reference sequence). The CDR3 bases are TGTGCCAGTAGTATAGATCGAGCTCAGCCCCAGCATTTT. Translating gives CASSIDRAQPQHF.

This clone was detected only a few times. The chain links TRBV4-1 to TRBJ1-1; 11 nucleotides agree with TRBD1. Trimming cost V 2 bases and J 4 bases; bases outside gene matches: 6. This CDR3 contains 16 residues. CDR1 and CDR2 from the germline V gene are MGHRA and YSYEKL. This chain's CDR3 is CASSQPDRGLSTEAFF. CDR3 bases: TGCGCCAGCAGCCAACCGGACAGGGGGCTGAGCACTGAAGCTTTCTTT.

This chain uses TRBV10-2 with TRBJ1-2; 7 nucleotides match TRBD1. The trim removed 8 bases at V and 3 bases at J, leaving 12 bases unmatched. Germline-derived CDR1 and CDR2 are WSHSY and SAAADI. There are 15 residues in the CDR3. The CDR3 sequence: CASGTLQGTYYGYTF. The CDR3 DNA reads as TGCGCCAGCGGAACCCTACAGGGGACGTACTATGGCTACACCTTC.

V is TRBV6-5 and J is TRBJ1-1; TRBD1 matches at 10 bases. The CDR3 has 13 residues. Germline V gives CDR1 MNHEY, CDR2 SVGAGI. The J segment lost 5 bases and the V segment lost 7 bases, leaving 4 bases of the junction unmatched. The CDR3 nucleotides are TGTGCCAGCACGTGGACAGGGGGAACTGAAGCTTTCTTT. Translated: CASTWTGGTEAFF.

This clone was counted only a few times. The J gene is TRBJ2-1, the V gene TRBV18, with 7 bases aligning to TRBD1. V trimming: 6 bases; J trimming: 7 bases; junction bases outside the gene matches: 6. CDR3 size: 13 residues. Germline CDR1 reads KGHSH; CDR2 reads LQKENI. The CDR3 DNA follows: TGTGCCAGCTCGCCAGAACAGGGGAATGAGCAGTTCTTC. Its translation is CASSPEQGNEQFF.

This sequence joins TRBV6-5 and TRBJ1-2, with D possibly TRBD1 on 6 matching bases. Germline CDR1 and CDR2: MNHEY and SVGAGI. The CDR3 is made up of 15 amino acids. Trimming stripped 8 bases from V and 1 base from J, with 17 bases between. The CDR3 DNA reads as TGTGCCAGCCGGGGAGGGGGGGTTGTTAACTATGGCTACACCTTC. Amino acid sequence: CASRGGGVVNYGYTF.

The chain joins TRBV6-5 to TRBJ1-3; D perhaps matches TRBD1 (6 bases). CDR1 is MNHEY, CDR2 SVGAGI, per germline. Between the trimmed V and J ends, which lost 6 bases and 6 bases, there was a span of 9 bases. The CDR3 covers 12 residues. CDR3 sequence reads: CASSPGENTIYF. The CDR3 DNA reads TGTGCCAGCAGCCCAGGGGAAAACACCATATATTTT.

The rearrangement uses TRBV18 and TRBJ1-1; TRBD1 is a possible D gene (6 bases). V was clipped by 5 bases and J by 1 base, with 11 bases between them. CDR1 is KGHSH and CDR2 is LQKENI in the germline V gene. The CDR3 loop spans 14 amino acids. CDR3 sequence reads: CASSSGGRNTEAFF. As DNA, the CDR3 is TGTGCCAGCTCATCGGGGGGCCGGAACACTGAAGCTTTCTTT.

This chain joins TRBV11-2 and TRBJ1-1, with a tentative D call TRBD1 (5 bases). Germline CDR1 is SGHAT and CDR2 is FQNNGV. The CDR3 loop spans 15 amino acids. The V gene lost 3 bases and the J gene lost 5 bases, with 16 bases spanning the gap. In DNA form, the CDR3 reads TGTGCCAGCAGCTTCTTAGGGGCGCGAAGTACTGAAGCTTTCTTT. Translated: CASSFLGARSTEAFF. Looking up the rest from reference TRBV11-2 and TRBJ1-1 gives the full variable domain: EAGVAQSPRYKIIEKRQSVAFWCNPISGHATLYWYQQILGQGPKLLIQFQNNGVVDDSQLPKDRFSAERLKGVDSTLKIQPAKLEDSAVYLCASSFLGARSTEAFFGQGTRLTVV.

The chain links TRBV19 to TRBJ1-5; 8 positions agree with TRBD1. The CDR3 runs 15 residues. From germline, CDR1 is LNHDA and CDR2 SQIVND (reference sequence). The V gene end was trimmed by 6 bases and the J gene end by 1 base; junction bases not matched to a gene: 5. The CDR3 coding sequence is TGTGCCAGTAGCGATACAGGGGGGAGCAATCAGCCCCAGCATTTT. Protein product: CASSDTGGSNQPQHF. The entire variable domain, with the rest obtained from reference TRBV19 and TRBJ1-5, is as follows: DGGITQSPKYLFRKEGQNVTLSCEQNLNHDAMYWYRQDPGQGLRLIYYSQIVNDFQKGDIAEGYSVSREKKESFPLTVTSAQKNPTAFYLCASSDTGGSNQPQHFGDGTRLSIL.

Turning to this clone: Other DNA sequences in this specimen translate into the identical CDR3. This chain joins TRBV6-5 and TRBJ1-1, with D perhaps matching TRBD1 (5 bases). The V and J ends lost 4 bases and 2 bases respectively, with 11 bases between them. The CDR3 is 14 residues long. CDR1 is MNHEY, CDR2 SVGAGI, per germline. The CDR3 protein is CASSSRGINTEAFF. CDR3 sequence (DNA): TGTGCCAGCAGTTCCCGGGGGATTAACACTGAAGCTTTCTTT.

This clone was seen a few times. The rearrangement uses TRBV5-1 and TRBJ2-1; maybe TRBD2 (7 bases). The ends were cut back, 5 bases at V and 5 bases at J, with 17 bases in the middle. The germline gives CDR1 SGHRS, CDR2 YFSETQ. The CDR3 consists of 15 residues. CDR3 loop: CASSEQGGQDNEQFF. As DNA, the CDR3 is TGCGCCAGCAGTGAACAGGGAGGGCAGGACAATGAGCAGTTCTTC.

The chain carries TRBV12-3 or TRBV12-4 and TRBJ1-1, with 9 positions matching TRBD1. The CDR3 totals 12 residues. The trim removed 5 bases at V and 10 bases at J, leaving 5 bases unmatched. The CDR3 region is CASSPGQGRAFF. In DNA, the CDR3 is TGTGCCAGCAGTCCAGGACAGGGGAGAGCTTTCTTT.

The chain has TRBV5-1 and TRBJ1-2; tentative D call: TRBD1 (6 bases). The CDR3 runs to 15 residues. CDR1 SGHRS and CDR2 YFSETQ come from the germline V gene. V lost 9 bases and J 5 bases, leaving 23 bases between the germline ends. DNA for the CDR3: TGCGCCACCAAGCCTGGGGCGGGGGCTCAATATGGCTACACCTTC. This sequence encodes CATKPGAGAQYGYTF.

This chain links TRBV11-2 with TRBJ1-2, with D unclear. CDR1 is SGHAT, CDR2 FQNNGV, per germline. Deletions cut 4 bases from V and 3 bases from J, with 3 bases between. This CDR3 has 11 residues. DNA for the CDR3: TGTGCCAGCAGCTCCGACTATGGCTACACCTTC. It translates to CASSSDYGYTF.

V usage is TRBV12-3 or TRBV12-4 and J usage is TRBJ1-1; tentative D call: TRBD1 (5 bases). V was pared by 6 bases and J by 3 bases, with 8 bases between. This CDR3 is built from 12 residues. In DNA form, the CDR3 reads TGTGCCAGCAGCCAACAGGACACTGAAGCTTTCTTT. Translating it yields CASSQQDTEAFF.

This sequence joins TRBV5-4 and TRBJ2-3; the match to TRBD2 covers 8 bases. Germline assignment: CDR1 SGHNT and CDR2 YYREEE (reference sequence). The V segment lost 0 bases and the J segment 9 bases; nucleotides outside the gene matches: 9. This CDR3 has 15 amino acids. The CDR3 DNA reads TGTGCCAGCAGCTTGGCCGGGCGGGGGGTAGAAACGCAGTATTTT. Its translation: CASSLAGRGVETQYF. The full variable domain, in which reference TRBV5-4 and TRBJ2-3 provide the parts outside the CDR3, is ETGVTQSPTHLIKTRGQQVTLRCSSQSGHNTVSWYQQALGQGPQFIFQYYREEENGRGNFPPRFSGLQFPNYSSELNVNALELDDSALYLCASSLAGRGVETQYFGPGTRLTVL.

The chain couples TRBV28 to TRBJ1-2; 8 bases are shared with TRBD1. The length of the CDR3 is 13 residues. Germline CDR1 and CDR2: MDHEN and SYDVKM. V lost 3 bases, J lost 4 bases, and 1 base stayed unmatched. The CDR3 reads CASSFRGLYGYTF. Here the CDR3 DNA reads TGTGCCAGCAGTTTCAGGGGGCTCTATGGCTACACCTTC.